This T cell receptor (beta chain) was identified during a study of shared clonotypes between healthy human individuals (dated by TCRdb to the early 2020s). About the investigation overall: The cohort comprised a couple of women and a few men aged 18 to 49 years. Between about 0.94 and 8.9 billion PBMCs per donor were obtained by leukapheresis. To estimate repertoire size and how much clonotypes are shared between individuals, the study performed deep sequencing of blood TCR repertoires from about five healthy adults. For each donor, CD4 naive and CD4 memory were each run on three plates, CD8 naive on two plates, and CD8 memory on one plate. To increase sequencing depth and limit assay-specific biases, different laboratories used diverse techniques to prepare libraries and sequence TCR repertoires. The full study reports these points: Compared with non-shared clonotypes, clonotypes shared by all four sorted-subset donors had higher generation probabilities. Sampling was restricted to blood, and TCR repertoires in tissues likely differ from the TCR repertoires found in blood. Larger estimated clonotype richness was generally found for naive subsets than for memory subsets. The small number of donors limited the genetic and exposure-history diversity represented. Incomplete sequencing was indicated by rarefaction of sorted-subset datasets, despite the large sequencing depth. Pairwise subsampling led to the expectation that sequencing depth would affect the degree of clonotype sharing among donors. Sharing across several donors was observed for around 5% of naive CD4, under 4% of naive CD8, roughly 2.3% of memory CD4, and roughly 0.43% of memory CD8 clonotypes.

The donors were healthy, HIV-negative adults with no recently reported acute infections or vaccinations. All donors were Caucasian adults living in Nashville, Tennessee, USA. CD4+ T cells were enriched through magnetic negative selection, after which naive cells were positively selected on CD45RA and the remaining negative fraction served as the memory subset. After blood collection by leukapheresis, PBMCs were isolated using Ficoll-Histopaque density gradient centrifugation and then cryopreserved in the vapor phase of liquid nitrogen. Purity and quantity of every magnetically sorted T cell population were checked by analytical flow cytometry. Genomic DNA was isolated from each sorted fraction and quantified by UV absorbance on a Nanodrop 2000c. As regards this clone: Its cognate antigen has yet to be identified. The sample holds no much larger clone one base away, and base qualities are not on file.

V lost 0 bases and J lost 8 bases; the stretch between them is 14 bases long. Per the germline V gene (reference sequence), SGHAT is the CDR1 and FQDESV is the CDR2. CDR3 length: 15 amino acids, cysteine to phenylalanine. Solely the CDR3 DNA is kept, with 45 bases framed from the first base. TCR CDR3 regions were amplified from genomic DNA by multiplex PCR using the deep immunoSEQ assay. Genomic DNA extracted from each cell subset was distributed evenly over all wells of several immunoSEQ 96-well plates, and each plate served as one replicate. For sorted subsets, each replicate PCR was loaded with approximately 190 ng genomic DNA, equivalent to 30,000 or so T cell genomes. The purified libraries were quantified using a Qubit 3.0 fluorometer, sized with a Bioanalyzer 2100, and then quantified again using the KAPA Library Quantification kit. A separate single-read 150-cycle Illumina NextSeq 550 flow cell was used to sequence each immunoSEQ 96-well plate. On the authors' methods: The immunoSEQ output contained only junctional sequences without quality scores, so filtering could not match that applied to full-length reads. To assign V/J genes and CDR3, sequences were annotated using PyIR, a Python wrapper for IgBLAST v1.9, with IMGT germline references. Reads with weak V/J assignments (E-value above 1e-6), missing CDR3, stop codons, out-of-frame junctions, or ambiguous translated residues were removed. V3J clonotypes were defined as sequences sharing an identical inferred V gene, J gene, and CDR3 amino acid sequence. To compute the percentage overlap between repertoires, the number of shared unique clonotypes was divided by the size of the smaller repertoire. Repertoire richness was assessed with RTK rarefaction, the Chao1 estimator, and Recon v2.1 estimates of unobserved clonotypes. For all TCRbeta clonotypes obtained by the gDNA method from several donors, generation probabilities were computed with OLGA. Sourced from immuneACCESS, this table was stored by TCRdb with only in-frame sequences that have V and J called. A share of the clones is absent; for the studies checked, an unresolved V gene accounts for under half, and the remainder has no known explanation. For V, J and clone size, that table is used; D and trimming come from the DNA. The sample table lists 2 million to 3 million clones, roughly 92% of them with a count of one. The leading ten clones occupy under 0.15% of the sample.

Sequenced material: naive CD4+ T cells sorted from blood. The sample's cell subset or site label is to be understood as: CD45RA+ positively selected. The receptor comes from a man between 18 and 35 years old in good health. The chain was built from TRBV11-1 and TRBJ2-1, with the D gene not clear enough to name. CDR3 sequence: CASSLADYGPHEQFF. The DNA is as follows: TGTGCCAGCAGCTTAGCGGATTACGGACCACATGAGCAGTTCTTC.